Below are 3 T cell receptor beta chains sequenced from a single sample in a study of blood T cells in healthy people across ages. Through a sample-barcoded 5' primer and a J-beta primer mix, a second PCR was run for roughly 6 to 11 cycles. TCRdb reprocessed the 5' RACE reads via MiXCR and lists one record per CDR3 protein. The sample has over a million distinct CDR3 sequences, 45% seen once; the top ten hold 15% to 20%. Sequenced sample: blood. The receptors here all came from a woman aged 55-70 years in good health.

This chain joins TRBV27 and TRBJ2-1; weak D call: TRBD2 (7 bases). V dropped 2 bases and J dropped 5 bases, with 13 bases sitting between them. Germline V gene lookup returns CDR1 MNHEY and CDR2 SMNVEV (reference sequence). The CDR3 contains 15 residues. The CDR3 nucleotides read TGTGCCAGCAGTTTAAGGGGGGGACAACACAATGAGCAGTTCTTC. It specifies CASSLRGGQHNEQFF.

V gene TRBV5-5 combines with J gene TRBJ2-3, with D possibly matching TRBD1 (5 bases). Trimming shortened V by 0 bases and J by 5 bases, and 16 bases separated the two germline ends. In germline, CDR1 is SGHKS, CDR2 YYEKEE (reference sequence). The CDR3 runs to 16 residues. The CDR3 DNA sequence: TGTGCCAGCAGCTTGGTGGGGCAGGGCGTAGGAGATACGCAGTATTTT. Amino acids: CASSLVGQGVGDTQYF.

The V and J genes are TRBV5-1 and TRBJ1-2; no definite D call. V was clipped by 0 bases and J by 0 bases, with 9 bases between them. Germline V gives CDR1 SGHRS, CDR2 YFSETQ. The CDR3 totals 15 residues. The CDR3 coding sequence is TGCGCCAGCAGCTTGGGATCGACGGCTAACTATGGCTACACCTTC. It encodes CASSLGSTANYGYTF.